These 32 T cell receptor beta chains originate from one sample sequenced in a study of breast tumors, draining lymph nodes, adjacent tissues. Samples came from axillary lymph nodes draining the breast cancer. TCRdb re-called the multiplex PCR reads with MiXCR, one entry per CDR3 protein. The sample lists around 250,000 distinct CDR3 sequences; about 34% were seen once. The specimen was axillary lymph node tissue. Receptors originate from a female donor with breast cancer. Some clones in this sample may be carry-over from other donors' samples.

This clonotype appeared many times. V gene TRBV4-2 combines with J gene TRBJ2-7, with 9 bases matching TRBD2. The germline gives CDR1 LGHNA, CDR2 YNFKEQ. This CDR3 comprises 16 residues. Trimming took 3 bases from V and 0 from J; bases not matched to a gene: 6. The CDR3 DNA reads as TGTGCCAGCAGCCAGACCAGCGGGGGGCTCTCCTACGAGCAGTACTTC. Translation: CASSQTSGGLSYEQYF.

The rearrangement links TRBV6-5 to TRBJ2-2, with D perhaps given as TRBD1 or TRBD2 (6 bases each). V dropped 6 bases and J dropped 3 bases, with 11 bases sitting between them. The germline CDR1 and CDR2 sequences are MNHEY and SVGAGI. This CDR3 has 14 residues. CDR3 bases: TGTGCCAGCAGCCAAAGGGGGGACACCGGGGAGCTGTTTTTT. It specifies CASSQRGDTGELFF.

The table lists this clonotype with many counts. The genes are TRBV19 and TRBJ2-1; either TRBD1 or TRBD2 may fit D (6 bases each). Germline V gives CDR1 LNHDA, CDR2 SQIVND (reference sequence). CDR3 length equals 15 residues. V was shortened by 9 bases and J by 8 bases, with 23 bases between the two germline ends. The CDR3 DNA follows: TGTGCCAGCCGGGGGCTCCTAACGACGAGGGATGAGCAGTTCTTC. Residues: CASRGLLTTRDEQFF.

This chain uses TRBV12-3 or TRBV12-4 with TRBJ1-6; TRBD1 aligns across 7 bases. The CDR3 runs 17 residues. Trimming cost V 6 bases and J 4 bases; bases outside gene matches: 12. This CDR3 reads CASSPKGQQGYNSPLHF. The CDR3 DNA sequence: TGTGCCAGCAGCCCCAAGGGCCAACAGGGGTATAATTCACCCCTCCACTTT.

The chain has TRBV25-1 and TRBJ2-1, with D perhaps matching TRBD2 (5 bases). This CDR3 contains 12 residues. Germline values: CDR1 MGHDK, CDR2 SYGVNS. V was pared by 10 bases and J by 2 bases, with 9 bases between. The CDR3 protein is CATTGAYNEQFF. In DNA, the CDR3 is TGTGCCACCACCGGGGCCTACAATGAGCAGTTCTTC.

This clonotype was found many times. The chain combines TRBV11-3 with TRBJ2-7; D gene unclear. The germline gives CDR1 SGHNT, CDR2 YENEEA. The CDR3 runs 16 residues. V shed 6 bases and J shed 0 bases, with 18 bases lying between them. The CDR3 sequence: CASRPLWQKSSYEQYF. DNA of the CDR3: TGTGCCAGCAGACCCCTCTGGCAGAAGAGCTCCTACGAGCAGTACTTC.

This chain joins TRBV7-2 and TRBJ1-1; possible D gene TRBD1, 5 bases. From germline, CDR1 is SGHTA and CDR2 FQGNSA. Trimming removed 1 base at V and 4 bases at J, with 13 bases between. This CDR3 is built from 15 residues. The CDR3 sequence is CASSLDGQRGTEAFF. The CDR3 DNA reads TGTGCCAGCAGCTTAGATGGCCAAAGGGGCACTGAAGCTTTCTTT. Complete variable domain (other parts from reference TRBV7-2 and TRBJ1-1): GAGVSQSPSNKVTEKGKDVELRCDPISGHTALYWYRQSLGQGLEFLIYFQGNSAPDKSGLPSDRFSAERTGGSVSTLTIQRTQQEDSAVYLCASSLDGQRGTEAFFGQGTRLTVV.

This clonotype was counted a few times. V usage is TRBV3-1 and J usage is TRBJ2-7, with D possibly being TRBD1 or TRBD2 (5 bases each). Deletions cut 7 bases from V and 0 bases from J, with 13 bases between. The CDR3 is 14 amino acids. Looked up from germline, CDR1 is LGHDT and CDR2 is YNNKEL (reference sequence). For the CDR3, the DNA is TGTGCCAGCAACACAGGTGGGAGCTCCTACGAGCAGTACTTC. Translation gives CASNTGGSSYEQYF.

This clonotype was seen repeatedly, ten times or more. CDR3 in amino acids: CASSRDGQETQYF. The CDR3 DNA follows: TGCGCCAGCAGCCGGGACGGTCAAGAGACCCAGTACTTC. V gene TRBV5-1 combines with J gene TRBJ2-5; either TRBD1 or TRBD2 may supply D (5 bases each). Germline assignment: CDR1 SGHRS and CDR2 YFSETQ. The CDR3 consists of 13 residues. Between the trimmed V and J ends, which lost 4 bases and 2 bases, there was a span of 9 bases.

This clonotype was seen at least ten times. V usage is TRBV6-5 and J usage is TRBJ2-5; D perhaps matches TRBD2 (5 bases). The length of the CDR3 is 12 residues. Germline CDR1 is MNHEY and CDR2 is SVGAGI. V was cut by 6 bases and J by 8 bases, with 13 bases left in between. CDR3 amino acids: CASRDGVETQYF. The CDR3 DNA reads as TGTGCCAGCAGAGACGGGGTTGAAACCCAGTACTTC.

The chain joins TRBV4-1 to TRBJ2-7, with a possible D match to TRBD1 (6 bases). The CDR3 consists of 15 residues. From germline, CDR1 is MGHRA and CDR2 YSYEKL. Trimming took off 2 bases at V and 4 bases at J, with 15 bases between the two ends. CDR3 bases: TGCGCCAGCAGCCAAATTTGGGACAAGGTTTACGAGCAGTACTTC. Protein product: CASSQIWDKVYEQYF.

The V and J genes are TRBV6-5 and TRBJ1-1; D not resolved. V was shortened by 2 bases and J by 1 base, with 5 bases between the two germline ends. From germline, CDR1 is MNHEY and CDR2 SVGAGI. CDR3 size: 13 residues. CDR3 coding DNA: TGTGCCAGCAGTTACACCAGGAACACTGAAGCTTTCTTT. Protein sequence: CASSYTRNTEAFF.

This clonotype was observed at least ten times. The DNA of the CDR3 is TGTGCCAGCAGTTTAGGCGGGGTACCGTCAGATACGCAGTATTTT. Protein product: CASSLGGVPSDTQYF. V and J are TRBV12-3 or TRBV12-4 and TRBJ2-3; D is perhaps TRBD2 (6 bases). CDR3 length: 15 amino acids. Trimming took 1 base from V and 4 from J, leaving 12 bases between them.

The chain carries TRBV29-1 and TRBJ2-1, with 7 bases fitting TRBD1. This CDR3 is built from 15 residues. Trimming cost V 3 bases and J 0 bases; bases outside gene matches: 5. CDR1 is SQVTM, CDR2 ANQGSEA, per germline. The CDR3 bases are TGCAGCGTTGAGGTATGGGACAGCTCCTACAATGAGCAGTTCTTC. As protein: CSVEVWDSSYNEQFF.

This clonotype has only a few counts. This may come from a read error, since a much larger clone is one base off. The V gene is TRBV11-2, the J gene TRBJ2-3; D perhaps matches TRBD1 (5 bases). CDR1 SGHAT and CDR2 FQNNGV come from the germline V gene. This CDR3 comprises 11 residues. This CDR3 is CASSSGHTPYF. The CDR3 DNA reads as TGTGCCAGCAGCTCAGGGCATACGCCGTATTTT.

The rearrangement joins TRBV19 to TRBJ2-5; D not resolved. In germline, CDR1 is LNHDA, CDR2 SQIVND (reference sequence). V lost 5 bases, J lost 7 bases, and 5 bases lay in between. The CDR3 is 10 residues long. CDR3 residues: CASSVGTQYF. CDR3 bases: TGTGCCAGTAGTGTGGGGACCCAGTACTTC.

The CDR3 nucleotides are TGTGCCAGCAGCTCAAAGATGGGGTTACAGGGACAAAAACTGTTTTTT. It translates to CASSSKMGLQGQKLFF. This chain links TRBV11-2 with TRBJ1-4; D perhaps matches TRBD1 (6 bases). CDR1 and CDR2 (germline): SGHAT, FQNNGV. The CDR3 has 16 amino acids. Trimming cost V 4 bases and J 9 bases, with 21 bases left between them.

This clonotype was picked up many times. The J gene is TRBJ2-1, the V gene TRBV7-9; 13 bases fit TRBD2. Germline values: CDR1 SEHNR, CDR2 FQNEAQ (reference sequence). The CDR3 is made up of 17 amino acids. The J segment lost 7 bases and the V segment lost 5 bases, leaving 11 bases of the junction unmatched. The CDR3 is CASSVTSGGAYGNEQFF. The CDR3 DNA sequence: TGTGCCAGCAGCGTTACTAGCGGGGGGGCCTATGGGAATGAGCAGTTCTTC.

About this clonotype itself: A much larger clone lies one base from this, so it may be a read error. V gene TRBV29-1 combines with J gene TRBJ2-1; D call uncertain. This CDR3 contains 13 residues. The germline V gene has CDR1 SQVTM and CDR2 ANQGSEA. The CDR3 sequence is CSAYRDTYNERFF. CDR3 coding DNA: TGCAGCGCCTACCGAGACACCTACAATGAGCGGTTCTTC.

This clonotype was counted between two and nine times. The chain joins TRBV6-5 to TRBJ2-2, with D perhaps TRBD2 (5 bases). Trimming took 7 bases from V and 0 from J, leaving 24 bases between them. This CDR3 region has 19 residues. CDR1 and CDR2 (germline): MNHEY, SVGAGI. This CDR3 is CASTPRLRTGIANTGELFF. CDR3 in DNA: TGTGCCAGCACCCCCAGGCTCCGTACGGGGATAGCGAACACCGGGGAGCTGTTTTTT.

There are a few counts of this clonotype. The chain recombines TRBV6-1 with TRBJ2-7; D is ambiguous. The germline V and J ends were trimmed by 2 bases and 3 bases, with 11 bases remaining between them. The length of the CDR3 is 14 residues. Germline V gives CDR1 MNHNS, CDR2 SASEGT. Here the CDR3 reads CASSENAGYYEQYF. CDR3 DNA sequence: TGTGCCAGCAGTGAAAATGCAGGCTACTACGAGCAGTACTTC.

The sample holds many counts of this clonotype. This rearrangement joins TRBV9 to TRBJ2-5, with D perhaps TRBD1 (5 bases). The length of the CDR3 is 13 residues. Per germline, CDR1 SGDLS and CDR2 YYNGEE. The V end lost 0 bases, the J end lost 5 bases, and 8 bases lay between the germline ends. The CDR3 is CASSVAGQETQYF. The CDR3, as DNA: TGTGCCAGCAGCGTAGCAGGGCAGGAGACCCAGTACTTC.

The table lists this clonotype with many counts. This chain uses TRBV7-3 with TRBJ2-7, with TRBD2 as a possible D gene (6 bases). The germline V and J ends were trimmed by 0 bases and 7 bases, with 10 bases remaining between them. This CDR3 region has 13 residues. The germline V gene encodes CDR1 SGHTA and CDR2 FQGTGA. In nucleotides, the CDR3 is TGTGCCAGCAGCTTAACAACTAGCCGGGAGCAGTACTTC. This encodes CASSLTTSREQYF.

This clonotype was observed a handful of times. V gene TRBV2 combines with J gene TRBJ1-4; D possibly corresponds to TRBD1 (6 bases). Germline CDR1 reads SNHLY; CDR2 reads FYNNEI. The ends were cut back, 6 bases at V and 3 bases at J, with 17 bases in the middle. The CDR3 consists of 16 residues. CDR3 nucleotide sequence: TGTGCCAGCAGCGCTTCCCCAGGGGTTGCTAATGAAAAACTGTTTTTT. It specifies CASSASPGVANEKLFF.

This clonotype was seen repeatedly, ten times or more. V usage is TRBV20-1 and J usage is TRBJ1-2, with D maybe TRBD1 (6 bases). Trimming left V 4 bases short and J 4 bases short, with 10 bases between. The length of the CDR3 is 12 residues. From germline, CDR1 is DFQATT and CDR2 SNEGSKA (reference sequence). CDR3 DNA: TGCAGTGCTATGCGGACAGTCTATGGCTACACCTTC. Translated, it gives CSAMRTVYGYTF.

This clonotype was observed at least ten times. This chain connects TRBV12-3 or TRBV12-4 to TRBJ2-1; 8 nucleotides align to TRBD1. The CDR3 consists of 12 residues. V was pared by 5 bases and J by 12 bases, with 6 bases of the junction left unmatched. The DNA for the CDR3 is TGTGCCAGCAGTCCAGGGGGCGCGGGGCAGTTCTTC. Translating gives CASSPGGAGQFF.

This clonotype was seen ten or more times. V usage is TRBV7-9 and J usage is TRBJ2-1; TRBD2 matches at 14 bases. J was trimmed by 9 bases and V by 5 bases; bases with no gene match: 9. In germline, CDR1 is SEHNR, CDR2 FQNEAQ (reference sequence). The CDR3 extends over 16 amino acids. CDR3 coding DNA: TGTGCCAGCAGCCCTAAAGGGACTAGCGGGAGTGGTGAGCAGTTCTTC. Its translation is CASSPKGTSGSGEQFF.

This clonotype has a count of ten or more. The V call is TRBV5-8, the J call TRBJ1-4; the match to TRBD1 covers 9 bases. The V gene end was trimmed by 4 bases and the J gene end by 8 bases; junction bases not matched to a gene: 9. The CDR3 length is 15 residues. Germline loops: CDR1 SGHTS, CDR2 YDEGEE. The CDR3 region is CASSAGTGRGEKLFF. CDR3 DNA sequence: TGTGCCAGCAGCGCTGGGACAGGGCGAGGCGAAAAACTGTTTTTT.

With respect to this clonotype: One end of the junction varies from germline; a read error may be responsible. V is TRBV9 and J is TRBJ1-2, with 9 bases lining up with TRBD1. This CDR3 is 15 amino acids long. Germline loops: CDR1 SGDLS, CDR2 YYNGEE. In DNA form, the CDR3 reads TGTGCCAGCAGCGTCGACAGGGGGACCTATGGGGGCTCCACCTTC. This encodes CASSVDRGTYGGSTF.

Concerning this clonotype itself: At one end the junction does not follow the germline gene, possibly because of a read error. The J gene is TRBJ2-5, the V gene TRBV9; 10 bases fit TRBD2. The CDR3 spans 14 residues. Per the germline V gene, CDR1 is SGDLS and CDR2 is YYNGEE. CDR3 amino acids: CASSITSGDETQSF. CDR3 bases: TGTGCCAGCAGCATAACTAGCGGGGATGAGACCCAGTCCTTC.

This clonotype was observed many times. This chain joins TRBV19 and TRBJ2-2, with 9 positions matching TRBD2. The CDR3 length is 16 residues. Germline V gene lookup returns CDR1 LNHDA and CDR2 SQIVND (reference sequence). The V and J ends lost 1 base and 6 bases, in that order; junction bases with no gene match: 6. The CDR3 loop is CASSIVAGGPPGELFF. CDR3 DNA sequence: TGTGCCAGTAGTATAGTCGCGGGAGGGCCCCCCGGGGAGCTGTTTTTT.

Of note for this clonotype: This may be a read error, as it is one base from a much larger clone. In DNA, the CDR3 is TGTGCCAGCAGCACGGGACAGGGTGCCAACTATGGCTACTCCTTC. The encoded protein is CASSTGQGANYGYSF. This rearrangement joins TRBV5-5 to TRBJ1-2; 9 nucleotides agree with TRBD1. The CDR3 consists of 15 residues. CDR1 is SGHKS and CDR2 is YYEKEE in the germline V gene (reference sequence).